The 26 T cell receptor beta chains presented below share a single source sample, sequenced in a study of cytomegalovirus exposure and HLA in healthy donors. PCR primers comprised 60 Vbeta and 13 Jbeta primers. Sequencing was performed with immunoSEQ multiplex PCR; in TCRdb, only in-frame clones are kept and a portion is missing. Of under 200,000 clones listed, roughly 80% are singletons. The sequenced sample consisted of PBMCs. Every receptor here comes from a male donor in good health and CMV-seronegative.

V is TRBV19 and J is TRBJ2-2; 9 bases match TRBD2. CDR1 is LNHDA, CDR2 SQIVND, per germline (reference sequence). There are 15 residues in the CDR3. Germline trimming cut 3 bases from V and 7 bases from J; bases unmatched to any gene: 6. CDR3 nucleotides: TGTGCCAGTAGTATTCAGCGGGGGGCTGTCGGGGAGCTGTTTTTT. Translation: CASSIQRGAVGELFF.

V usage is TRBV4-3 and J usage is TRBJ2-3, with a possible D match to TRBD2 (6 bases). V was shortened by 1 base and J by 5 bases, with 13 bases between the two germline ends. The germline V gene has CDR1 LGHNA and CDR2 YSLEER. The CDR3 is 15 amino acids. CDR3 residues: CASSQAPGEEDTQYF. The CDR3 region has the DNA TGCGCCAGCAGCCAAGCGCCGGGGGAGGAAGATACGCAGTATTTT.

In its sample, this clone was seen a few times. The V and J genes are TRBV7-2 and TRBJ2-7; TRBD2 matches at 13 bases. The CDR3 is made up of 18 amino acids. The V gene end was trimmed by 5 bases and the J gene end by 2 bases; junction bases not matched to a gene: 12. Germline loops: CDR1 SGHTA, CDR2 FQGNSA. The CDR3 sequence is CASSRRTSGGSLAYEQYF. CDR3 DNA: TGTGCCAGCAGCCGGAGGACTAGCGGGGGATCCTTAGCCTACGAGCAGTACTTC.

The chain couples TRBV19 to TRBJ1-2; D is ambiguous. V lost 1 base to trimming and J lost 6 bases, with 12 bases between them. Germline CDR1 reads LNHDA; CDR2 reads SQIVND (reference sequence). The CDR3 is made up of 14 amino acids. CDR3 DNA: TGTGCCAGTAGTATAGGGGTTCCAGGCGATGGCTACACCTTC. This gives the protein CASSIGVPGDGYTF.

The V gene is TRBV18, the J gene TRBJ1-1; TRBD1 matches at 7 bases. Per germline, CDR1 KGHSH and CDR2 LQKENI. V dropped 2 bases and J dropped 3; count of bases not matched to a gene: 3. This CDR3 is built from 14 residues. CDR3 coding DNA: TGTGCCAGCTCACCAACCGGGACAGACACTGAAGCTTTCTTT. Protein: CASSPTGTDTEAFF.

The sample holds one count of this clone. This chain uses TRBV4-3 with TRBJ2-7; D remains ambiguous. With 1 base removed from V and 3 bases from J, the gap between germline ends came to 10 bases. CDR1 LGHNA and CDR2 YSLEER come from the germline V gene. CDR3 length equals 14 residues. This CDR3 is CASSQVVEDYEQYF. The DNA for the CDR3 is TGCGCCAGCAGCCAAGTCGTCGAGGACTACGAGCAGTACTTC.

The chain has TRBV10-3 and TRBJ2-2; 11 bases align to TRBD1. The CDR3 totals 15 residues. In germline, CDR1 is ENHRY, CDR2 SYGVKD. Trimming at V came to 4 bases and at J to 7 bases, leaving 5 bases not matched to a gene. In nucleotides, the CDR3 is TGTGCCATCAGTGGGGGGACAGGGGGTGTCGGGGAGCTGTTTTTT. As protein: CAISGGTGGVGELFF.

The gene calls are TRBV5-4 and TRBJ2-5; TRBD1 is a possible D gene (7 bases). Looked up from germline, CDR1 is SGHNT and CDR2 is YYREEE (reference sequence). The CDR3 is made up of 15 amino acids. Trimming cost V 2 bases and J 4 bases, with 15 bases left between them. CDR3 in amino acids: CASSLPGGDRETQYF. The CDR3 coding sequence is TGTGCCAGCAGCTTACCTGGCGGGGACAGAGAGACCCAGTACTTC.

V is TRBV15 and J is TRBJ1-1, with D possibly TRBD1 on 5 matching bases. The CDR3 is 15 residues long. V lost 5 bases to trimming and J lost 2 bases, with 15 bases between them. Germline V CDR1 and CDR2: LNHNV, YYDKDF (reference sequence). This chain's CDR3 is CATSFQGEDNTEAFF. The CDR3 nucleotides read TGTGCCACCAGCTTCCAGGGTGAGGATAACACTGAAGCTTTCTTT. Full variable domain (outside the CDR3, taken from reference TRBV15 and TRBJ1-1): DAMVIQNPRYQVTQFGKPVTLSCSQTLNHNVMYWYQQKSSQAPKLLFHYYDKDFNNEADTPDNFQSRRPNTSFCFLDIRSPGLGDTAMYLCATSFQGEDNTEAFFGQGTRLTVV.

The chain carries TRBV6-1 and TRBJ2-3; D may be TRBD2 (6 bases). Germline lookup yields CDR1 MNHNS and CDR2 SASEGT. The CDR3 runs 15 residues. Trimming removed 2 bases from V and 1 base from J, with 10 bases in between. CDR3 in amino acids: CASSELTGGTDTQYF. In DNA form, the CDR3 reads TGTGCCAGCAGTGAACTAACGGGGGGCACAGATACGCAGTATTTT.

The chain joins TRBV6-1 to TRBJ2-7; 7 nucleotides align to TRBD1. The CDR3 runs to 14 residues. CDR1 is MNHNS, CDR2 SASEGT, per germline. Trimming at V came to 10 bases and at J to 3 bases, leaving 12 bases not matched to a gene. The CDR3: CATLPGTVGYEQYF. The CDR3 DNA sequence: TGTGCCACCCTTCCGGGGACAGTGGGCTACGAGCAGTACTTC.

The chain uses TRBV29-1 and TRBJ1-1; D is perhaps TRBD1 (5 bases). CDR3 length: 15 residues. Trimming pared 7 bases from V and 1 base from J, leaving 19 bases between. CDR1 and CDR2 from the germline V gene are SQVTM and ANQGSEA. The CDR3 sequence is CSAGGRDGGNTEAFF. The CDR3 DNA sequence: TGCAGCGCTGGGGGGAGAGACGGGGGGAACACTGAAGCTTTCTTT.

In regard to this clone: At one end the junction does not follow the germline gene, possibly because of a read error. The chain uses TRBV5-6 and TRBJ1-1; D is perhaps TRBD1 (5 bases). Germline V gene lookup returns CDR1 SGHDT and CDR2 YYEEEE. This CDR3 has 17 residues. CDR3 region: CASSPTAGEVVNAEAFF. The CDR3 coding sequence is TGTGCCAGCAGCCCAACTGCGGGGGAAGTAGTGAACGCTGAAGCTTTCTTT.

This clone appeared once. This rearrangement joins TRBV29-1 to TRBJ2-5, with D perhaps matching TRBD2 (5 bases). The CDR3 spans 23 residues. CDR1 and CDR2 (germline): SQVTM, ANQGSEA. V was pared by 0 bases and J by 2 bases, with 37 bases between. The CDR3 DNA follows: TGCAGCGTTGAAGATGTTGGGAATGAGGGCTTCTCGCCTAATAGGGCCCCTCAAGAGACCCAGTACTTC. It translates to CSVEDVGNEGFSPNRAPQETQYF.

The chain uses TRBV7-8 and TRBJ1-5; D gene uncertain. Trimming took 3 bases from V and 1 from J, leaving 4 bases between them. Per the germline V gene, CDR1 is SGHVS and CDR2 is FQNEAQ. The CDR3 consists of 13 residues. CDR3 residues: CASSFGSNQPQHF. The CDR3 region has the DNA TGTGCCAGCAGCTTTGGCAGCAATCAGCCCCAGCATTTT.

The CDR3 sequence is CASSLDTGFETQYF. The CDR3 bases are TGTGCCAGCAGCTTGGATACGGGTTTTGAGACCCAGTACTTC. The V call is TRBV5-4, the J call TRBJ2-5; D remains ambiguous. This CDR3 spans 14 amino acids. The germline V and J ends were trimmed by 0 bases and 5 bases, with 11 bases remaining between them. Per the germline V gene, CDR1 is SGHNT and CDR2 is YYREEE (reference sequence).

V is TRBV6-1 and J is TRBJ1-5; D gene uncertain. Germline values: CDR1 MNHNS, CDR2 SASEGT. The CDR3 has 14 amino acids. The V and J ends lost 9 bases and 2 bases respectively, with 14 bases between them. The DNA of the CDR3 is TGTGCCAGTTTGGAGGGCGCGGGCAATCAGCCCCAGCATTTT. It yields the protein CASLEGAGNQPQHF.

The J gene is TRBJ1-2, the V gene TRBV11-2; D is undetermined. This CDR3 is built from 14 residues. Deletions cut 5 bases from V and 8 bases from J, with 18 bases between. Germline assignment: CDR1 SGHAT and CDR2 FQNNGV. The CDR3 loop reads CASSVLPGFGGYTF. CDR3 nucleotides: TGTGCCAGCAGCGTGCTACCAGGTTTTGGGGGCTACACCTTC.

CDR3 bases: TGTGCCACCCTCGAGCAAGAGACCCAGTACTTC. Its translation: CATLEQETQYF. The rearrangement links TRBV10-3 to TRBJ2-5; D gene ambiguous. Germline V gene lookup returns CDR1 ENHRY and CDR2 SYGVKD. This CDR3 is built from 11 residues. V lost 10 bases to trimming and J lost 2 bases, with 8 bases between them.

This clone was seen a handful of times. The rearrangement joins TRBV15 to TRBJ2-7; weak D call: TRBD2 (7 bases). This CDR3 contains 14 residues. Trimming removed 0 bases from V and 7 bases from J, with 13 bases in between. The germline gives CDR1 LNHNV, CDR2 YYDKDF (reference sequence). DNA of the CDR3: TGTGCCACCAGCAGAGATGGCGGGGGCCGGGAGCAGTACTTC. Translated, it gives CATSRDGGGREQYF.

The DNA for the CDR3 is TGCAGCGTTGGGAGCGGGGAGGAGACCCAGTACTTC. Amino acids: CSVGSGEETQYF. This sequence joins TRBV29-1 and TRBJ2-5; 7 bases map to TRBD2. Trimming at V came to 4 bases and at J to 5 bases, leaving 4 bases not matched to a gene. This CDR3 is 12 amino acids long. Germline-derived CDR1 and CDR2 are SQVTM and ANQGSEA.

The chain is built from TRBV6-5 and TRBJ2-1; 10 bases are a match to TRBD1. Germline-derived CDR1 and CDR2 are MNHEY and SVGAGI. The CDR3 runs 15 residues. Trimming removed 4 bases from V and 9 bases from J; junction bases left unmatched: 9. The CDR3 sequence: CASSLNRDRGGEQFF. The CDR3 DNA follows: TGTGCCAGCAGTTTGAACCGGGACAGGGGTGGTGAGCAGTTCTTC.

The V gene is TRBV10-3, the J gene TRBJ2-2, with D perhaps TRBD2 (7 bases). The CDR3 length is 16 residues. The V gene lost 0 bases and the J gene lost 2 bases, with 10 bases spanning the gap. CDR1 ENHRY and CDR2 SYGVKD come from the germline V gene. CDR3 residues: CAISESRGGNTGELFF. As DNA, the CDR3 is TGTGCCATCAGTGAGTCGAGGGGGGGAAACACCGGGGAGCTGTTTTTT.

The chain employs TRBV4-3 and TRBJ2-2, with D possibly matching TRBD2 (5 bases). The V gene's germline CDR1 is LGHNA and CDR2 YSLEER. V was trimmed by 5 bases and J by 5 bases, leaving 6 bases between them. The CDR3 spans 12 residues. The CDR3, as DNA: TGCGCCAGCAGCGAGGGTACCGGGGAGCTGTTTTTT. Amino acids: CASSEGTGELFF.

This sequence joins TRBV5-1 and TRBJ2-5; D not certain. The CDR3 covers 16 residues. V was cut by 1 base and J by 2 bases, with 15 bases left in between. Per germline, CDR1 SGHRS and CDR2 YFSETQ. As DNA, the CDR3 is TGCGCCAGCAGCTTGTCGATACTCGGTCCTCAAGAGACCCAGTACTTC. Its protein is CASSLSILGPQETQYF.

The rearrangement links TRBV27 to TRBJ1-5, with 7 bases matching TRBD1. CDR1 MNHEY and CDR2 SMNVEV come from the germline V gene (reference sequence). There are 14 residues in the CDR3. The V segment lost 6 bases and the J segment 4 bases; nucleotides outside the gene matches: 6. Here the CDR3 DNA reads TGTGCCAGCAGCCGAGGGACAGTTAATCAGCCCCAGCATTTT. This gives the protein CASSRGTVNQPQHF.